These 14 T cell receptor beta chains were all obtained from the same sample, sequenced in a study of blood T cells in healthy people across ages. The authors ran a second PCR of roughly 6 to 12 cycles using a sample-barcoded 5' primer and a J-beta primer mix. From the 5' RACE reads, TCRdb called clonotypes with MiXCR, one entry per CDR3 protein. This table has roughly 700,000 distinct CDR3 sequences, about 32% appearing once. The sequenced sample was blood. These receptors all stem from an elderly woman in good health.

V and J are TRBV5-1 and TRBJ1-4, with no clear D. CDR3 size: 14 residues. CDR1 and CDR2 from the germline V gene are SGHRS and YFSETQ. V was cut by 4 bases and J by 4 bases, with 11 bases left in between. CDR3 DNA: TGCGCCAGCAGCCAAGGACGCGTTAATGAAAAACTGTTTTTT. This gives the protein CASSQGRVNEKLFF. Variable domain in full (rest from reference TRBV5-1 and TRBJ1-4): KAGVTQTPRYLIKTRGQQVTLSCSPISGHRSVSWYQQTPGQGLQFLFEYFSETQRNKGNFPGRFSGRQFSNSRSEMNVSTLELGDSALYLCASSQGRVNEKLFFGSGTQLSVL.

This clonotype was seen ten or more times. V is TRBV5-1 and J is TRBJ2-1; 7 bases map to TRBD1. J was trimmed by 12 bases and V by 0 bases; bases with no gene match: 6. CDR1 and CDR2 from the germline V gene are SGHRS and YFSETQ. This CDR3 comprises 13 residues. CDR3 in DNA: TGCGCCAGCAGCTTGGGACAGGGAAGGGGGCAGTTCTTC. Protein product: CASSLGQGRGQFF.

This clonotype was seen ten or more times. The chain carries TRBV29-1 and TRBJ2-5; perhaps TRBD1 as D (6 bases). Trimming removed 3 bases at V and 5 bases at J, with 19 bases between. Germline V CDR1 and CDR2: SQVTM, ANQGSEA. This CDR3 spans 15 amino acids. CDR3 loop: CSVDAPDRPGETQYF. CDR3 nucleotide sequence: TGCAGCGTTGACGCGCCCGACAGGCCAGGGGAGACCCAGTACTTC.

This sequence joins TRBV3-1 and TRBJ2-2, with D unresolved. The CDR3 spans 14 residues. V lost 1 base to trimming and J lost 3 bases, with 6 bases between them. Germline CDR1 is LGHDT and CDR2 is YNNKEL (reference sequence). The CDR3 region has the DNA TGTGCCAGCAGCCAAGTAGGTTACACCGGGGAGCTGTTTTTT. The encoded protein is CASSQVGYTGELFF.

This clonotype was observed at least ten times. The V gene is TRBV5-1, the J gene TRBJ1-2; no definite D call. The CDR3 totals 12 residues. In germline, CDR1 is SGHRS, CDR2 YFSETQ. Trimming left V 4 bases short and J 8 bases short, with 12 bases between. CDR3 in amino acids: CASSGSLGGYTF. In nucleotides, the CDR3 is TGCGCCAGCAGCGGCTCACTGGGAGGCTACACCTTC.

This chain links TRBV15 with TRBJ2-1, with 12 bases identical to TRBD2. J was trimmed by 5 bases and V by 5 bases; bases with no gene match: 1. The CDR3 has 14 residues. Germline assignment: CDR1 LNHNV and CDR2 YYDKDF (reference sequence). CDR3 coding DNA: TGTGCCACCAGCCCTAGCGGGGGGGACAATGAGCAGTTCTTC. It translates to CATSPSGGDNEQFF.

In this sample, this clonotype turned up many times. The chain combines TRBV27 with TRBJ2-1; D is possibly TRBD1 (7 bases). Per the germline V gene, CDR1 is MNHEY and CDR2 is SMNVEV (reference sequence). The germline V and J ends were trimmed by 6 bases and 6 bases, with 18 bases remaining between them. The CDR3 extends over 15 amino acids. The CDR3 sequence: CASSPGGRGLNEQFF. DNA of the CDR3: TGTGCCAGCAGCCCAGGGGGGCGGGGACTCAATGAGCAGTTCTTC.

This clonotype has only a few counts. This clone may be a read error of a much larger clone one base away. V gene TRBV20-1 combines with J gene TRBJ2-5; 12 bases map to TRBD1. Per germline, CDR1 DFQATT and CDR2 SNEGSKA (reference sequence). Unmatched junction bases numbered 9, after V lost 8 bases and J lost 11 bases. CDR3 length: 12 amino acids. The DNA for the CDR3 is TGCAGTCCGGGACAGGGGGCCAATGAGCAGTACTTC. Translating it yields CSPGQGANEQYF.

This clonotype was recorded a few times. With a much larger clone just one base away, this may be a read error. The chain joins TRBV20-1 to TRBJ2-5, with D perhaps assigned TRBD1 or TRBD2 (6 bases each). Trimming left V 0 bases short and J 11 bases short, with 28 bases between. The germline CDR1 and CDR2 sequences are DFQATT and SNEGSKA (reference sequence). The CDR3 is 17 amino acids. In DNA, the CDR3 is TGCAGTGCTAGAGATGATTTAGGCAGGGGAGGTGGCCCTGAGCAGTACTTC. It specifies CSARDDLGRGGGPEQYF.

This chain connects TRBV5-1 to TRBJ1-1, with 7 bases aligning to TRBD1. This CDR3 region has 17 residues. Germline-derived CDR1 and CDR2 are SGHRS and YFSETQ. V gave up 0 bases and J gave up 4 bases; unmatched junction bases: 12. The CDR3 DNA sequence: TGCGCCAGCAGCTTGGGAGGGGACAGAGCGAGGGGCACTGAAGCTTTCTTT. Its translation: CASSLGGDRARGTEAFF.

The rearrangement links TRBV7-2 to TRBJ2-1, with 9 bases identical to TRBD2. There are 16 residues in the CDR3. Germline loops: CDR1 SGHTA, CDR2 FQGNSA. The V and J ends lost 1 base and 9 bases, in that order; junction bases with no gene match: 10. The CDR3 reads CASSLVLGGGGGEQFF. The DNA for the CDR3 is TGTGCCAGCAGCTTAGTTTTGGGCGGGGGGGGCGGTGAGCAGTTCTTC.

This chain connects TRBV6-5 to TRBJ1-2; 7 bases agree with TRBD1. CDR1 is MNHEY and CDR2 is SVGAGI in the germline V gene. This CDR3 comprises 15 residues. The junction had 9 bases not matched to a gene; V was cut back by 4 bases and J by 4 bases. The DNA for the CDR3 is TGTGCCAGCAGTTCAGACAGGGCCCGGGGCTATGGCTACACCTTC. Translation: CASSSDRARGYGYTF.

CDR3 DNA sequence: TGTGCCAGCAGCTTGTCCGGGACAGGGGGTAGCGAGCAGTACTTC. Amino acid sequence: CASSLSGTGGSEQYF. The chain couples TRBV7-2 to TRBJ2-5; 11 bases are shared with TRBD1. With the DNA end fitting TRBJ2-7 better, the J assignment may be wrong. The CDR3 has 15 residues. Germline values: CDR1 SGHTA, CDR2 FQGNSA.

This clonotype is a singleton in its sample. This could be a read error, since a much larger clone is one nucleotide away. The genes are TRBV7-6 and TRBJ1-5; maybe TRBD1 (5 bases). The germline V gene has CDR1 SGHVS and CDR2 FNYEAQ. This CDR3 has 17 residues. The V and J ends lost 4 bases and 6 bases respectively, with 22 bases between them. In nucleotides, the CDR3 is TGTGCCAGCAGCTCCAATCCCGGGGCAGGGATCGGTCAGCCCCAGCATTTT. Its translation is CASSSNPGAGIGQPQHF.